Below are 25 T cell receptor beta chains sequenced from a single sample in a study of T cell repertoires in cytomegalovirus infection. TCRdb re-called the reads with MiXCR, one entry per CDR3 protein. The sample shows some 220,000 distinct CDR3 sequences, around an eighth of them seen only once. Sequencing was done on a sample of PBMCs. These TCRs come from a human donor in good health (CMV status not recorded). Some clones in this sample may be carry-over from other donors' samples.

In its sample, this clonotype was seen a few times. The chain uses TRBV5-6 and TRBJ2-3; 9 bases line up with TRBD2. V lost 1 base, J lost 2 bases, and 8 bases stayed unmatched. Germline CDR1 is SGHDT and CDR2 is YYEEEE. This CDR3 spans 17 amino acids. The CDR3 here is CASSLYRREGHTDTQYF. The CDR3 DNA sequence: TGTGCCAGCAGCTTGTATCGGCGGGAGGGCCACACAGATACGCAGTATTTT. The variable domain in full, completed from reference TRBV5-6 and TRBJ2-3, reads DAGVTQSPTHLIKTRGQQVTLRCSPKSGHDTVSWYQQALGQGPQFIFQYYEEEERQRGNFPDRFSGHQFPNYSSELNVNALLLGDSALYLCASSLYRREGHTDTQYFGPGTRLTVL.

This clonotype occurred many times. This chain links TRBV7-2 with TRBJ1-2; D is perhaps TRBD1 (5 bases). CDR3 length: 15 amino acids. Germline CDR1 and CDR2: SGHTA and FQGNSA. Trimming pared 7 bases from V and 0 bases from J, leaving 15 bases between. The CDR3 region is CASTGGWGANYGYTF. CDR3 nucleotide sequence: TGTGCCAGCACCGGAGGATGGGGGGCTAACTATGGCTACACCTTC.

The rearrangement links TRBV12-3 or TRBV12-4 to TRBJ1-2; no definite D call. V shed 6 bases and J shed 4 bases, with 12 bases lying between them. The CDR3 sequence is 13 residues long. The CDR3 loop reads CASSADPIYGYTF. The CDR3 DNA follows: TGTGCCAGCAGCGCCGACCCAATCTATGGCTACACCTTC.

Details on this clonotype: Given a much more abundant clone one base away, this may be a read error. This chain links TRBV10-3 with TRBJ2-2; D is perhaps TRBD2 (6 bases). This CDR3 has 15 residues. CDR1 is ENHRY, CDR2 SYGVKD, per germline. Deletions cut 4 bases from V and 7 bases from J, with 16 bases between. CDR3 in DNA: TGTGCCATCAGTGGAGAGCGGGTGATGAACGGGGAGCTGTTTTTT. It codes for CAISGERVMNGELFF.

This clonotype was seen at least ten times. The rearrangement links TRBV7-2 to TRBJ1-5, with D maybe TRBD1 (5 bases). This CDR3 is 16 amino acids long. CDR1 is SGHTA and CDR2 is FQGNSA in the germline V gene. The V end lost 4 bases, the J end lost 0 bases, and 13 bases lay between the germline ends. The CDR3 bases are TGTGCCAGCAGCTCTATGGGACTGGCTAGCAATCAGCCCCAGCATTTT. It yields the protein CASSSMGLASNQPQHF.

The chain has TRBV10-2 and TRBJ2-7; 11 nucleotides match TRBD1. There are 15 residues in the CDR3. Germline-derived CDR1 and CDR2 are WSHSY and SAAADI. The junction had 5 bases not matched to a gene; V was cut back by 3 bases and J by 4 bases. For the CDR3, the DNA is TGCGCCAGCAGTGAAGGGGGACAGGGGGGGTACGAGCAGTACTTC. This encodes CASSEGGQGGYEQYF.

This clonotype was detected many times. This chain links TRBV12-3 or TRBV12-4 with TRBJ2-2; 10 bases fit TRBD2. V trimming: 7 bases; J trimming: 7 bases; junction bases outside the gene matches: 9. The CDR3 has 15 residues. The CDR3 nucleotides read TGTGCCAGCACTGCCCTAGCGGGAGTGAGCGGGGAGCTGTTTTTT. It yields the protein CASTALAGVSGELFF.

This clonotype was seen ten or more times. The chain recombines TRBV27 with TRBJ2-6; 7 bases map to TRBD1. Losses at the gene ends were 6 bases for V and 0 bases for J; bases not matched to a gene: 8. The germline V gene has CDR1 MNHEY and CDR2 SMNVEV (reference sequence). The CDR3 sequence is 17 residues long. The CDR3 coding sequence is TGTGCCAGCAGCCAGGACAGGCCATCCTCTGGGGCCAACGTCCTGACTTTC. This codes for CASSQDRPSSGANVLTF.

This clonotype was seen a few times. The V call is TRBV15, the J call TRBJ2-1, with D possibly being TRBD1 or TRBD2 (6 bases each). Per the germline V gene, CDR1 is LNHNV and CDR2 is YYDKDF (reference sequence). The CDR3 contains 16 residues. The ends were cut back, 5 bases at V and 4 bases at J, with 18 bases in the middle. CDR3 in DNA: TGTGCCACCAGCGACATCTTTAGGGGGGATTACAATGAGCAGTTCTTC. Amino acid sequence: CATSDIFRGDYNEQFF.

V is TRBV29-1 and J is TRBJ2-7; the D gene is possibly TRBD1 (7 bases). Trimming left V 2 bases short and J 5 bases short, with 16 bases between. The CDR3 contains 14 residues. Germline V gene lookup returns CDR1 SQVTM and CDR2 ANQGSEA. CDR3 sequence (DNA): TGCAGCGTTGAAAGGAGGGGGCGCCCCGACGAGCAGTACTTC. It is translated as CSVERRGRPDEQYF.

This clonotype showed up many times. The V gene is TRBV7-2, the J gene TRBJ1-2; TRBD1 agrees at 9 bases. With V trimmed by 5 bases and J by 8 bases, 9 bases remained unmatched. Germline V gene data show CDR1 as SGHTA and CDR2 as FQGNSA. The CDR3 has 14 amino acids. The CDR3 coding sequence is TGTGCCAGCAGCCCCGGGGACAGGGCGAGAGGCTACACCTTC. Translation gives CASSPGDRARGYTF.

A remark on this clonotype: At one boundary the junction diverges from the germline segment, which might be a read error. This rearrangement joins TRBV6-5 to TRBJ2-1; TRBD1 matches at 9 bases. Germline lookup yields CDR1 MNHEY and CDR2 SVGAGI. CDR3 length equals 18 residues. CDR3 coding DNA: TGTGCCAGCAGCGGGGCAGGACAGGGGTTTTACCCGAACTCGGCCTTGGTCTTC. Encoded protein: CASSGAGQGFYPNSALVF.

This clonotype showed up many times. The CDR3 nucleotides are TGTGCCAGCAGCTTTAGGACGGCCGCCTATGGCTACACCTTC. Translation gives CASSFRTAAYGYTF. The V call is TRBV7-9, the J call TRBJ1-2; the D is unclear. This CDR3 is 14 amino acids long. Germline V gene lookup returns CDR1 SEHNR and CDR2 FQNEAQ (reference sequence). Trimming shortened V by 3 bases and J by 4 bases, and 12 bases separated the two germline ends.

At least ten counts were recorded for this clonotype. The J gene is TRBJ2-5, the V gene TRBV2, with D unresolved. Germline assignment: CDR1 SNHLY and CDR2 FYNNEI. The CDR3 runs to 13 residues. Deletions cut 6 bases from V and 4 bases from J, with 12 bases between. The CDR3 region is CASRQVPRETQYF. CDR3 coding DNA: TGTGCCAGCAGACAAGTACCTCGAGAGACCCAGTACTTC.

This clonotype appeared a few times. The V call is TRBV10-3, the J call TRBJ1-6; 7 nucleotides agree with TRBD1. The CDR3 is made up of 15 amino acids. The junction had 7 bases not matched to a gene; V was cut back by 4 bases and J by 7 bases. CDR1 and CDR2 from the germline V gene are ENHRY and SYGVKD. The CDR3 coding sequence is TGTGCCATCAGTGCGCGAGACAGGGACAATTCACCCCTCCACTTT. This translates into CAISARDRDNSPLHF.

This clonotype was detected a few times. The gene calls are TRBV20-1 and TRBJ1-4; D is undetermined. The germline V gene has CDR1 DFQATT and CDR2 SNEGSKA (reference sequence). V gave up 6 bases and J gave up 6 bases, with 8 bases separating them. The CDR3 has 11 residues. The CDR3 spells CSARRDEKLFF. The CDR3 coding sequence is TGCAGTGCCCGGAGAGATGAAAAACTGTTTTTT.

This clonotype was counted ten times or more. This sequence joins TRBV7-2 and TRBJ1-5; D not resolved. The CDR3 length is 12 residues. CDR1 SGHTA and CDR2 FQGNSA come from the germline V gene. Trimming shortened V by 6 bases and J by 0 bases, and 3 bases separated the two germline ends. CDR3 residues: CASSRSNQPQHF. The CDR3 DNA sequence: TGTGCCAGCAGTCGTAGCAATCAGCCCCAGCATTTT.

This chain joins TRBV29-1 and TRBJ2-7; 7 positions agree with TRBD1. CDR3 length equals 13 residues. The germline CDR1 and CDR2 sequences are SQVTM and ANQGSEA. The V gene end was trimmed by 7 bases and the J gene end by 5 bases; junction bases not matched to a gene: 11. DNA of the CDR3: TGCAGCGGGCAGGCAGGGGGAAAGGACGAGCAGTACTTC. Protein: CSGQAGGKDEQYF.

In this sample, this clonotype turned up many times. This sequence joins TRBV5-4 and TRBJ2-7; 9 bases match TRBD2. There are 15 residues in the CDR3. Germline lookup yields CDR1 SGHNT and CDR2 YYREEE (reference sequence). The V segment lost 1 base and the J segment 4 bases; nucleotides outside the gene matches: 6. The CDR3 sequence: CASSLMTSGSYEQYF. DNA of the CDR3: TGTGCCAGCAGCTTGATGACTAGCGGCAGTTACGAGCAGTACTTC.

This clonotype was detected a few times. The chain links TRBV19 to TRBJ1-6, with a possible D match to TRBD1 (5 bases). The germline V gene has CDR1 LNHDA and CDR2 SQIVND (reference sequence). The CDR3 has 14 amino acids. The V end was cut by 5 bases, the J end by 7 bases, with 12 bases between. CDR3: CASSGGGRNSPLHF. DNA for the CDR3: TGTGCCAGTAGTGGGGGGGGTCGCAATTCACCCCTCCACTTT.

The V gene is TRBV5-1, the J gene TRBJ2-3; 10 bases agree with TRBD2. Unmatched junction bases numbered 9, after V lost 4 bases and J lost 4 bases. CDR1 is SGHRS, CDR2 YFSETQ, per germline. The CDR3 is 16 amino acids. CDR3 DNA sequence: TGCGCCAGCAGCACCCAGCGGGGGGGAGAGGCAGATACGCAGTATTTT. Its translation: CASSTQRGGEADTQYF. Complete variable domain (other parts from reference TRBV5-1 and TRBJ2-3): KAGVTQTPRYLIKTRGQQVTLSCSPISGHRSVSWYQQTPGQGLQFLFEYFSETQRNKGNFPGRFSGRQFSNSRSEMNVSTLELGDSALYLCASSTQRGGEADTQYFGPGTRLTVL.

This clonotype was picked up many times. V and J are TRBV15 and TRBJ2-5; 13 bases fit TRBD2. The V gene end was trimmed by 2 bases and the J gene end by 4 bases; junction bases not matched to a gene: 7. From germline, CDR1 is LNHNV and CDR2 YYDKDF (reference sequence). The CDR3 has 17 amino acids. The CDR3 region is CATSRTSGRGSGETQYF. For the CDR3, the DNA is TGTGCCACCAGCAGAACTAGCGGGAGGGGATCGGGAGAGACCCAGTACTTC.

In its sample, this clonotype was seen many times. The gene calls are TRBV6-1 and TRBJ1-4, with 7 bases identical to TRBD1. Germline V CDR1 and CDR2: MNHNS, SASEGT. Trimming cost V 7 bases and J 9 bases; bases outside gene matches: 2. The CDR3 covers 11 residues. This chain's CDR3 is CASMGQKKLFF. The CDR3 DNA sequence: TGTGCCAGCATGGGACAGAAAAAACTGTTTTTT.

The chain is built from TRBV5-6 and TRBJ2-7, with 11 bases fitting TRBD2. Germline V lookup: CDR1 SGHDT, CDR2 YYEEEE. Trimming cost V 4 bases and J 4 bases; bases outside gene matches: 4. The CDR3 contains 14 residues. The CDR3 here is CASSLSGRGYEQYF. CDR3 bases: TGTGCCAGCAGCCTTAGCGGGAGGGGATACGAGCAGTACTTC.

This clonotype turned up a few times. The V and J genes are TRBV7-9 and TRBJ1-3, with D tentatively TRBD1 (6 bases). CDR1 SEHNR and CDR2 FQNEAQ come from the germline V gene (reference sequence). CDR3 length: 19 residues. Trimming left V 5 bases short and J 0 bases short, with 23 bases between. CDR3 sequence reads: CASSPSFSRGSSSGNTIYF. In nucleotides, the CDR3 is TGTGCCAGCAGCCCTTCGTTCTCCAGGGGATCGAGCTCTGGAAACACCATATATTTT.